This T cell receptor beta chain was recovered during a study of blood T cell repertoires in COVID-19. Study context: There were acute and convalescent COVID-19 samples, and they came from the United States, Italy and Spain. The analysed material was cDNA or gDNA that came from T cells, B-cell-depleted T cells, or PBMCs.

The authors' processing: Reference gene primer amplification gave estimated nucleated cell counts. Generated by immunoSEQ multiplex PCR, the TCRdb table keeps only in-frame clones and is missing some. V and J calls and clone size are given by that table; D and trimming were obtained from the DNA. The sample lists a few hundred thousand clones, roughly nine tenths occurring once. Germline V lookup: CDR1 SNHLY, CDR2 FYNNEI. There are 11 residues in the CDR3. V was clipped by 9 bases and J by 1 base, with 3 bases between them. With regard to this clone: Other DNA sequences in this sample translate to the same CDR3.

The sequenced sample was peripheral blood. This TCR was recovered from a man aged 18 to 29 with active or convalescent COVID-19. The chain has TRBV2 and TRBJ1-4; D uncertain. Written as DNA, the CDR3 is TGTGCCAGTAGAACTAATGAAAAACTGTTTTTT. Translated, it gives CASRTNEKLFF.